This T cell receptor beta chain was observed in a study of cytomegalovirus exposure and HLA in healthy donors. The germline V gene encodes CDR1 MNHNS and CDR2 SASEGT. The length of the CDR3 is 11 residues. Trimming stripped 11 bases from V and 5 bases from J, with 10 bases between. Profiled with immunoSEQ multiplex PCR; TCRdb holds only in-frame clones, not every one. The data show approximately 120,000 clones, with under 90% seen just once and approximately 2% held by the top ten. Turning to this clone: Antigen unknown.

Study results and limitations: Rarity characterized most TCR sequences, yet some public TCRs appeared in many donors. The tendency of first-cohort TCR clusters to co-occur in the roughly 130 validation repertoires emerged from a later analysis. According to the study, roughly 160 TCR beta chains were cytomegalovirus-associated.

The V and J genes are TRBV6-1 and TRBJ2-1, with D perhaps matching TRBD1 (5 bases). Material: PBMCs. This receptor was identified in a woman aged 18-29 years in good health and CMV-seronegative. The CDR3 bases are TGTGCCGAACAGGAAGACAATGAGCAGTTCTTC. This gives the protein CAEQEDNEQFF.